Sequencing of this TCR beta chain was carried out in a study of blood T cell repertoires in COVID-19. Study information: Samples representing acute and convalescent COVID-19 were sourced from the United States, Italy and Spain. Sources were T cells, B-cell-depleted T cells, or PBMCs; the material itself was cDNA or gDNA.

In the original workflow: Estimation of nucleated cell counts relied on the amplification of reference gene primers. Sequencing used immunoSEQ multiplex PCR; TCRdb keeps in-frame clones, though not all of them. V and J calls and clone size come straight from that table; D and trimming were deduced from the DNA. The sample holds around 160,000 clones, 70% to 90% seen once. This receptor was identified in a man aged 18 to 29 with acute or convalescent COVID-19. Specimen: peripheral blood.

The CDR3 region is CASSWGPGEAFF. The CDR3 DNA sequence: TGTGCCAGCAGCTGGGGCCCTGGCGAAGCTTTCTTT. This sequence joins TRBV12-3 or TRBV12-4 and TRBJ1-1; D might be TRBD1 (5 bases). Trimming stripped 6 bases from V and 8 bases from J, with 13 bases between. This CDR3 has 12 residues.